Listed here are 27 T cell receptor beta chains from one sample, sequenced in a study of beta chain features in type 1 diabetes. What was sequenced were expressed TCRB transcripts, since all of the isolated RNA had been reverse transcribed. TCRdb keeps only in-frame clones here, not all; method: immunoSEQ multiplex PCR. The sample includes nearly 350,000 clones, roughly 8% of them seen just once. The sample comprised central memory CD4+ T cells from blood. The receptors were gathered from a woman under 30 in good health.

The table lists this clone with a few counts. This chain links TRBV19 with TRBJ2-2, with TRBD1 matching 9 bases. Germline V CDR1 and CDR2: LNHDA, SQIVND (reference sequence). This CDR3 comprises 14 residues. V trimming: 3 bases; J trimming: 7 bases; junction bases outside the gene matches: 3. For the CDR3, the DNA is TGTGCCAGTAGTATGGGACAGGGAAGCGGGGAGCTGTTTTTT. Encoded protein: CASSMGQGSGELFF.

CDR3 sequence: CASSARGGSGQYF. Here the CDR3 DNA reads TGTGCCAGCAGCGCACGAGGGGGTTCAGGGCAGTACTTC. The chain employs TRBV5-4 and TRBJ2-7; weak D call: TRBD1 (6 bases). The CDR3 contains 13 residues. The V gene's germline CDR1 is SGHNT and CDR2 YYREEE (reference sequence). V lost 4 bases and J lost 9, with 17 bases in between.

At least ten counts were recorded for this clone. The J gene is TRBJ1-4, the V gene TRBV7-9; D call uncertain. CDR1 is SEHNR, CDR2 FQNEAQ, per germline (reference sequence). The CDR3 has 17 residues. Trimming took 4 bases from V and 4 from J, leaving 19 bases between them. The CDR3, as DNA: TGTGCCAGCAGCTCGCAACTCGGACGATCTGATAATGAAAAACTGTTTTTT. Its translation: CASSSQLGRSDNEKLFF.

This clone was recorded many times. This sequence joins TRBV2 and TRBJ2-7, with 7 bases identical to TRBD2. Germline trimming cut 6 bases from V and 6 bases from J; bases unmatched to any gene: 5. This CDR3 region has 12 residues. Germline loops: CDR1 SNHLY, CDR2 FYNNEI. Written as DNA, the CDR3 is TGTGCCAGCAGCTTAGCTAGCGGCGAGCAGTACTTC. Its protein is CASSLASGEQYF.

This clone occurred a few times. The rearrangement uses TRBV5-4 and TRBJ2-1; no firm D call. The CDR3 is made up of 14 amino acids. The germline V and J ends were trimmed by 4 bases and 4 bases, with 12 bases remaining between them. In germline, CDR1 is SGHNT, CDR2 YYREEE (reference sequence). CDR3 DNA: TGTGCCAGCAGCCGAGGACGGATATACAATGAGCAGTTCTTC. It codes for CASSRGRIYNEQFF.

This chain uses TRBV11-2 with TRBJ2-7, with D perhaps matching TRBD1 (6 bases). The germline CDR1 and CDR2 sequences are SGHAT and FQNNGV. V dropped 8 bases and J dropped 0 bases, with 14 bases sitting between them. The CDR3 loop spans 14 amino acids. The CDR3 DNA sequence: TGTGCCAGCGGGGGCGGGCTAGCCTCCTACGAGCAGTACTTC. Translating it yields CASGGGLASYEQYF.

The genes are TRBV14 and TRBJ1-2; TRBD1 aligns across 12 bases. This CDR3 comprises 17 residues. Germline CDR1 is SGHDN and CDR2 is FVKESK. J lost 4 bases, V lost 1 base, and 7 bases had no gene match. The CDR3 bases are TGTGCCAGCAGCCAAGCCCAGGGACAGGGGGCTTTCTATGGCTACACCTTC. This gives the protein CASSQAQGQGAFYGYTF.

The J gene is TRBJ1-2, the V gene TRBV4-3; D not certain. The V end lost 1 base, the J end lost 6 bases, and 12 bases lay between the germline ends. CDR1 and CDR2 from the germline V gene are LGHNA and YSLEER. The CDR3 is made up of 14 amino acids. CDR3 nucleotide sequence: TGCGCCAGCAGCCAAGCGCAGGCTGACAATGGCTACACCTTC. Its protein product is CASSQAQADNGYTF.

The V and J genes are TRBV2 and TRBJ1-4; D remains ambiguous. Per the germline V gene, CDR1 is SNHLY and CDR2 is FYNNEI. The CDR3 spans 11 residues. Deletions cut 2 bases from V and 7 bases from J, with 2 bases between. The CDR3 sequence is CASSEFEKLFF. CDR3 bases: TGTGCCAGCAGTGAATTTGAAAAACTGTTTTTT. Full variable domain (outside the CDR3, taken from reference TRBV2 and TRBJ1-4): EPEVTQTPSHQVTQMGQEVILRCVPISNHLYFYWYRQILGQKVEFLVSFYNNEISEKSEIFDDQFSVERPDGSNFTLKIRSTKLEDSAMYFCASSEFEKLFFGSGTQLSVL.

This clone was observed a few times. The rearrangement uses TRBV7-2 and TRBJ2-5; D is unclear. The CDR3 sequence is 15 residues long. Trimming pared 3 bases from V and 0 bases from J, leaving 11 bases between. CDR1 SGHTA and CDR2 FQGNSA come from the germline V gene. The CDR3 sequence is CASSFPGQYQETQYF. The CDR3 bases are TGTGCCAGCAGCTTCCCCGGGCAGTACCAAGAGACCCAGTACTTC.

This clone has ten or more counts. CDR3 nucleotides: TGTGCCAGCAGCTTAGACTTTCTCTCCTACGAGCAGTACTTC. This gives the protein CASSLDFLSYEQYF. The gene calls are TRBV7-2 and TRBJ2-7; D uncertain. The CDR3 covers 14 residues. Deletions cut 1 base from V and 0 bases from J, with 7 bases between. CDR1 is SGHTA, CDR2 FQGNSA, per germline.

The chain carries TRBV6-6 and TRBJ2-7; 9 positions agree with TRBD2. CDR1 and CDR2 from the germline V gene are MNHNY and SVGAGI (reference sequence). V lost 2 bases and J lost 6; bases outside the gene matches: 8. This CDR3 region has 15 residues. Here the CDR3 DNA reads TGTGCCAGCAGTTACCTACGGGGACTAGCTTCCGAGCAGTACTTC. Residues: CASSYLRGLASEQYF.

This clone has ten or more counts. V and J are TRBV28 and TRBJ2-1; 9 bases align to TRBD2. CDR1 is MDHEN and CDR2 is SYDVKM in the germline V gene. This CDR3 is 14 amino acids long. With V trimmed by 4 bases and J by 6 bases, 4 bases remained unmatched. The CDR3 DNA reads TGTGCCAGCAGTTCCAATAGCGGGAGCAATGAGCAGTTCTTC. As protein: CASSSNSGSNEQFF.

There are a few counts of this clone. The V and J genes are TRBV5-1 and TRBJ2-2; TRBD1 aligns across 9 bases. This CDR3 spans 15 amino acids. CDR1 and CDR2 from the germline V gene are SGHRS and YFSETQ. The V and J ends lost 7 bases and 4 bases, in that order; junction bases with no gene match: 8. CDR3 residues: CASYLGQGGTGELFF. CDR3 coding DNA: TGCGCCAGCTACCTGGGACAGGGAGGCACCGGGGAGCTGTTTTTT.

This clone has just a few counts. The V call is TRBV5-6, the J call TRBJ1-2, with D perhaps TRBD1 (5 bases). The CDR3 is made up of 17 amino acids. CDR1 and CDR2 from the germline V gene are SGHDT and YYEEEE. V lost 1 base and J lost 0, with 16 bases in between. The CDR3: CASSLPGTGSTNYGYTF. The DNA of the CDR3 is TGTGCCAGCAGCTTGCCGGGCACAGGATCAACTAACTATGGCTACACCTTC.

This clone occurred many times. J is TRBJ2-1 and V is TRBV4-3; the D is unclear. The CDR3 is made up of 13 amino acids. V gave up 3 bases and J gave up 6 bases, with 9 bases separating them. The germline V gene encodes CDR1 LGHNA and CDR2 YSLEER. CDR3 sequence (DNA): TGCGCCAGCAGCCATATACTACGCAATGAGCAGTTCTTC. This gives the protein CASSHILRNEQFF.

In the case of this clone: The junction differs from germline at one of its ends, possibly a read error. CDR3 amino acids: CASSLIAGPYEQYF. In DNA, the CDR3 is TGTGCCAGCAGCCTTATAGCGGGACCCTATGAGCAGTACTTC. The chain is built from TRBV7-8 and TRBJ2-7, with TRBD2 matching over 8 bases. The CDR3 extends over 14 amino acids. The V gene's germline CDR1 is SGHVS and CDR2 FQNEAQ.

The rearrangement uses TRBV5-1 and TRBJ2-3, with D perhaps TRBD1 (6 bases). Germline assignment: CDR1 SGHRS and CDR2 YFSETQ. The CDR3 length is 15 residues. Trimming shortened V by 5 bases and J by 3 bases, and 16 bases separated the two germline ends. The CDR3, as DNA: TGCGCCAGCAGATCTCAGGGGAAGAGTACAGATACGCAGTATTTT. It is translated as CASRSQGKSTDTQYF. Full variable domain (rest looked up from reference TRBV5-1 and TRBJ2-3): KAGVTQTPRYLIKTRGQQVTLSCSPISGHRSVSWYQQTPGQGLQFLFEYFSETQRNKGNFPGRFSGRQFSNSRSEMNVSTLELGDSALYLCASRSQGKSTDTQYFGPGTRLTVL.

This clone was recorded many times. J is TRBJ2-1 and V is TRBV2; TRBD2 agrees at 13 bases. V was clipped by 7 bases and J by 6 bases; unmatched bases: 9. The CDR3 covers 16 residues. Germline V gene lookup returns CDR1 SNHLY and CDR2 FYNNEI. CDR3 DNA: TGTGCCAGCACTCAAACGGGACTAGCGGGAATCAATGAGCAGTTCTTC. This encodes CASTQTGLAGINEQFF.

The table lists this clone with a few counts. The CDR3 DNA reads TGTGCCAGCAGTGAAAGCTCCTACAATGAGCAGTTCTTC. It encodes CASSESSYNEQFF. The gene calls are TRBV2 and TRBJ2-1; D call uncertain. The CDR3 consists of 13 residues. The V gene lost 2 bases and the J gene lost 0 bases, with 2 bases spanning the gap. CDR1 and CDR2 from the germline V gene are SNHLY and FYNNEI.

In this sample, this clone turned up a few times. This sequence joins TRBV4-2 and TRBJ2-3, with 7 bases that match TRBD2. The CDR3 is made up of 18 amino acids. The germline gives CDR1 LGHNA, CDR2 YNFKEQ. V trimming: 2 bases; J trimming: 0 bases; junction bases outside the gene matches: 11. The CDR3, as DNA: TGTGCCAGCAGCCAACTGACGAGCGGGACCGCTAGCACAGATACGCAGTATTTT. Its translation is CASSQLTSGTASTDTQYF.

This clone was observed many times. The J gene is TRBJ2-1, the V gene TRBV2, with 7 bases that match TRBD1. This CDR3 has 14 residues. V was clipped by 9 bases and J by 1 base; unmatched bases: 6. Germline lookup yields CDR1 SNHLY and CDR2 FYNNEI. Here the CDR3 reads CASKEGQSYNEQFF. CDR3 DNA sequence: TGTGCCAGTAAAGAGGGACAGTCCTACAATGAGCAGTTCTTC.

The chain carries TRBV7-2 and TRBJ2-1; D is uncertain. The V and J ends lost 5 bases and 2 bases respectively, with 13 bases between them. The CDR3 covers 15 residues. The germline gives CDR1 SGHTA, CDR2 FQGNSA. The CDR3: CASSQEANPYNEQFF. CDR3 sequence (DNA): TGTGCCAGCAGCCAAGAAGCGAACCCCTACAATGAGCAGTTCTTC.

This clone occurred a few times. The V call is TRBV7-2, the J call TRBJ2-3, with 8 nucleotides matching TRBD2. CDR1 is SGHTA, CDR2 FQGNSA, per germline. The junction had 6 bases not matched to a gene; V was cut back by 4 bases and J by 6 bases. The CDR3 length is 14 residues. The CDR3 protein is CASSYQAGADTQYF. The CDR3 DNA reads as TGTGCCAGCAGCTACCAAGCGGGAGCGGATACGCAGTATTTT.

The chain carries TRBV18 and TRBJ2-7; TRBD1 matches at 9 bases. Germline CDR1 KGHSH, CDR2 LQKENI. The CDR3 totals 16 residues. J gave up 3 bases and V 5 bases, and 11 bases lay outside the gene matches. The CDR3 spells CASSAGTGILSYEQYF. The CDR3 DNA reads TGTGCCAGCTCAGCCGGGACAGGGATCCTCAGCTACGAGCAGTACTTC.

The V call is TRBV6-1, the J call TRBJ1-4; D not certain. The CDR3 runs 13 residues. From germline, CDR1 is MNHNS and CDR2 SASEGT. V was clipped by 6 bases and J by 6 bases, with 11 bases between them. The CDR3, as DNA: TGTGCCAGCAGCCGAGGACGGCATGAAAAACTGTTTTTT. Translated, it gives CASSRGRHEKLFF.

This clone was counted a few times. The chain joins TRBV16 to TRBJ2-2, with D maybe TRBD1 (5 bases). The CDR3 extends over 15 amino acids. V lost 5 bases, J lost 7 bases, and 17 bases lay in between. CDR1 and CDR2 from the germline V gene are KGHSY and FQNENV. The CDR3 DNA is TGTGCCAGCAGCGCCGGACAAGGCGGTTTCGGGGAGCTGTTTTTT. This translates into CASSAGQGGFGELFF.